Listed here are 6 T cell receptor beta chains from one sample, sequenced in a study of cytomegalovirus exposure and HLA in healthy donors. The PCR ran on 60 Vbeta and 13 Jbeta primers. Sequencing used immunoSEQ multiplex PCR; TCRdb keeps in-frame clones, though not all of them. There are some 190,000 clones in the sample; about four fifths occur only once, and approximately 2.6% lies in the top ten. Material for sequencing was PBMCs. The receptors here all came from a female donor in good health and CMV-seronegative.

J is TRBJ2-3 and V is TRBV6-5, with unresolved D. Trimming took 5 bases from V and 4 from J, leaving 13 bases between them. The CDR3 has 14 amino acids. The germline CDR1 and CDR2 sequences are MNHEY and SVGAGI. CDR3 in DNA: TGTGCCAGCAGTGACCTAGATTCCCCAGATACGCAGTATTTT. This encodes CASSDLDSPDTQYF.

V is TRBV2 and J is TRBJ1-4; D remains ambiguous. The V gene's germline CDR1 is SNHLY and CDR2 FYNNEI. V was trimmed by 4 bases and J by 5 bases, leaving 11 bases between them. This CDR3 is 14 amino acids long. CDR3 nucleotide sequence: TGTGCCAGCAGTGGTTTTATCGGGAATGAAAAACTGTTTTTT. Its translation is CASSGFIGNEKLFF.

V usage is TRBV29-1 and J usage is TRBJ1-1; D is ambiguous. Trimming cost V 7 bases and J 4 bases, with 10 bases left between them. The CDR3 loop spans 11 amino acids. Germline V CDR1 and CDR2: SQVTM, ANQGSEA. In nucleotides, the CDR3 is TGCAGCGGGGTCCAGGCCACTGAAGCTTTCTTT. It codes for CSGVQATEAFF.

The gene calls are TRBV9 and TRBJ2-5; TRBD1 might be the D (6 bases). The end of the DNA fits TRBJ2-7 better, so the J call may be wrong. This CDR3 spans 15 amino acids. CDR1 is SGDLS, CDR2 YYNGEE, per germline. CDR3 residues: CASSVESGVSYEQYF. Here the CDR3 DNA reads TGTGCCAGCAGCGTAGAGTCAGGGGTTAGCTACGAGCAGTACTTC.

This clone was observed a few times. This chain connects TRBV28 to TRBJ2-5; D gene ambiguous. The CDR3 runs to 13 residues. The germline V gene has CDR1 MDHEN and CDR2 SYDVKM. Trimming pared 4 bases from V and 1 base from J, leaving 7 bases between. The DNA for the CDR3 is TGTGCCAGCAGTTATCGGGTCCAAGAGACCCAGTACTTC. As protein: CASSYRVQETQYF. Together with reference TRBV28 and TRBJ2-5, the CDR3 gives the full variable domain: DVKVTQSSRYLVKRTGEKVFLECVQDMDHENMFWYRQDPGLGLRLIYFSYDVKMKEKGDIPEGYSVSREKKERFSLILESASTNQTSMYLCASSYRVQETQYFGPGTRLLVL.

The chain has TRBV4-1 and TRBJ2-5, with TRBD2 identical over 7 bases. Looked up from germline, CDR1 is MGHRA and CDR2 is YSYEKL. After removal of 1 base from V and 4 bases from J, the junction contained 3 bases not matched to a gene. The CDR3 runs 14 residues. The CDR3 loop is CASSQGAGTETQYF. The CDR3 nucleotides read TGCGCCAGCAGCCAAGGAGCGGGGACAGAGACCCAGTACTTC.